The rows below give T cell receptor beta chains drawn from one sample of a study of cytomegalovirus exposure and HLA in healthy donors. Only in-frame clones appear in the TCRdb table, and some are missing; sequencing was by immunoSEQ multiplex PCR. The repertoire consists of approximately 190,000 clones, with more than 75% occurring once and the leading ten covering less than 15%. The sequenced material came from PBMCs. Receptor source: a woman aged 30 to 39 in good health and CMV-seropositive. CDR3s include the opening cysteine and the closing phenylalanine or tryptophan. The D gene is left open where the match is weak. Not every row has a clone size; where given, it reads once, few, many or a size class.

J gene: TRBJ2-7; D gene: .; V gene: TRBV5-6; clone size: few; CDR3 DNA: TGTGCCAGCAGCTCGGGACTGGCTAGGAGGGAGCAGTACTTC; CDR3 protein: CASSSGLARREQYF
J gene: TRBJ1-3; D gene: TRBD1; V gene: TRBV9; clone size: .; CDR3 DNA: TGTGCCAGCAGCGTAGACTCCCCGGACAGGGTTGGAAACACCATATATTTT; CDR3 protein: CASSVDSPDRVGNTIYF
J gene: TRBJ2-1; D gene: TRBD1; V gene: TRBV30; clone size: .; CDR3 DNA: TGTGCCTGGAGCGCCGACTGGGGAAGGGGGCGTAATGAGCAGTTCTTC; CDR3 protein: CAWSADWGRGRNEQFF
J gene: TRBJ2-3; D gene: .; V gene: TRBV11-1; clone size: .; CDR3 DNA: TGTGCCAGCAGTTTTCTAGCGAACACAGATACGCAGTATTTT; CDR3 protein: CASSFLANTDTQYF
J gene: TRBJ2-6; D gene: .; V gene: TRBV7-9; clone size: .; CDR3 DNA: TGTGCCAGCAGCTTAGGACAGGCCAGCTCTGGGGCCAACGTCCTGACTTTC; CDR3 protein: CASSLGQASSGANVLTF
J gene: TRBJ2-7; D gene: TRBD2; V gene: TRBV7-2; clone size: .; CDR3 DNA: TGTGCCAGCAGCTTATCTGGACTAGCGGCGCCGCCCGCCTACGAGCAGTACTTC; CDR3 protein: CASSLSGLAAPPAYEQYF
J gene: TRBJ1-5; D gene: .; V gene: TRBV30; clone size: .; CDR3 DNA: TGTGCCTGGAGTCGCGCCGGGACACTTCTTCAGCCCCAGCATTTT; CDR3 protein: CAWSRAGTLLQPQHF
J gene: TRBJ1-5; D gene: TRBD1; V gene: TRBV19; clone size: .; CDR3 DNA: TGTGCCAGTAGTGCAGGGGGGTCCGGACAGCCCCAGCATTTT; CDR3 protein: CASSAGGSGQPQHF
J gene: TRBJ2-1; D gene: .; V gene: TRBV18; clone size: .; CDR3 DNA: TGTGCCAGCTCACCGGTGGCAGGGGAAAATGAGCAGTTCTTC; CDR3 protein: CASSPVAGENEQFF
J gene: TRBJ2-1; D gene: TRBD1; V gene: TRBV12-5; clone size: few; CDR3 DNA: TGTGCTAGTGGTTTGCTGGGACAGTACAATGAGCAGTTCTTC; CDR3 protein: CASGLLGQYNEQFF
J gene: TRBJ1-1; D gene: .; V gene: TRBV6-1; clone size: .; CDR3 DNA: TGTGCCAGCAGTGACCTGGACAGAGGGAACACTGAAGCTTTCTTT; CDR3 protein: CASSDLDRGNTEAFF
J gene: TRBJ1-2; D gene: .; V gene: TRBV6-6; clone size: few; CDR3 DNA: TGTGCCAGCAGTTACGGGAGGGACTATGGCTACACCTTC; CDR3 protein: CASSYGRDYGYTF
J gene: TRBJ2-3; D gene: .; V gene: TRBV11-3; clone size: .; CDR3 DNA: TGTGCCAGCAGCTTGCTAGGAGGCCTAACAGATACGCAGTATTTT; CDR3 protein: CASSLLGGLTDTQYF
J gene: TRBJ2-2; D gene: .; V gene: TRBV7-3; clone size: once; CDR3 DNA: TGTGCCAGCAGCTTAAGAGGTGGAGGGGAGCTGTTTTTT; CDR3 protein: CASSLRGGGELFF
J gene: TRBJ1-2; D gene: TRBD1; V gene: TRBV11-2; clone size: .; CDR3 DNA: TGTGCCAGCAGCTATAAAATAAACAGGGGGCTGGACTATGGCTACACCTTC; CDR3 protein: CASSYKINRGLDYGYTF
J gene: TRBJ2-3; D gene: .; V gene: TRBV9; clone size: few; CDR3 DNA: TGTGCCAGCAGCGTCGGACAGCACACAGATACGCAGTATTTT; CDR3 protein: CASSVGQHTDTQYF
J gene: TRBJ2-7; D gene: .; V gene: TRBV4-2; clone size: once; CDR3 DNA: TGTGCCAGCAGCCAAACTAGGGCCGAGCAGTACTTC; CDR3 protein: CASSQTRAEQYF
J gene: TRBJ2-5; D gene: .; V gene: TRBV15; clone size: .; CDR3 DNA: TGTGCCACCAGCAGAGATGGGGGGGCAGAAGAGACCCAGTACTTC; CDR3 protein: CATSRDGGAEETQYF
J gene: TRBJ1-1; D gene: TRBD1; V gene: TRBV29-1; clone size: .; CDR3 DNA: TGCAGCGTTGAAGGAGACAGGGGGAGGCTGAACACTGAAGCTTTCTTT; CDR3 protein: CSVEGDRGRLNTEAFF
J gene: TRBJ2-7; D gene: TRBD1; V gene: TRBV6-5; clone size: .; CDR3 DNA: TGTGCCAGCGGCCGACAGGGGGCGGGTTACGAGCAGTACTTC; CDR3 protein: CASGRQGAGYEQYF
J gene: TRBJ2-7; D gene: .; V gene: TRBV5-5; clone size: .; CDR3 DNA: TGTGCCAGCAGCTTTGGCAGTTCCTACGAGCAGTACTTC; CDR3 protein: CASSFGSSYEQYF
J gene: TRBJ2-5; D gene: TRBD2; V gene: TRBV18; clone size: few; CDR3 DNA: TGTGCCAGCTCACCACGGGGGGGATACCAAGAGACCCAGTACTTC; CDR3 protein: CASSPRGGYQETQYF
J gene: TRBJ1-1; D gene: TRBD1; V gene: TRBV29-1; clone size: .; CDR3 DNA: TGCAGCGTGCGACGACAGGGACGGCTGAACACTGAAGCTTTCTTT; CDR3 protein: CSVRRQGRLNTEAFF
J gene: TRBJ2-3; D gene: .; V gene: TRBV2; clone size: .; CDR3 DNA: TGTGCCAGCACTTCTCGACTGGGGGGGCCCACAGATACGCAGTATTTT; CDR3 protein: CASTSRLGGPTDTQYF
J gene: TRBJ1-5; D gene: .; V gene: TRBV28; clone size: .; CDR3 DNA: TGTGCCAGCAGTTGGCAGGGGTATCAGCCCCAGCATTTT; CDR3 protein: CASSWQGYQPQHF
J gene: TRBJ1-2; D gene: .; V gene: TRBV2; clone size: .; CDR3 DNA: TGTGCCAGCAGAACCCAGAGGACAGAGAACTATGGCTACACCTTC; CDR3 protein: CASRTQRTENYGYTF
J gene: TRBJ2-5; D gene: .; V gene: TRBV5-4; clone size: .; CDR3 DNA: TGTGCCAGCAGCTTGGCCGCAGGGATAGGAGAGACCCAGTACTTC; CDR3 protein: CASSLAAGIGETQYF
J gene: TRBJ2-1; D gene: .; V gene: TRBV15; clone size: .; CDR3 DNA: TGTGCCACCAGCAGAGTAGGAGATGAGCAGTTCTTC; CDR3 protein: CATSRVGDEQFF
J gene: TRBJ1-1; D gene: .; V gene: TRBV30; clone size: .; CDR3 DNA: TGTGCCTGGAGTGAGAACTCTGAAGCTTTCTTT; CDR3 protein: CAWSENSEAFF
J gene: TRBJ1-1; D gene: .; V gene: TRBV19; clone size: .; CDR3 DNA: TGTGCCAGTAAACAGGGCTTGAACACTGAAGCTTTCTTT; CDR3 protein: CASKQGLNTEAFF
J gene: TRBJ1-2; D gene: TRBD1; V gene: TRBV4-2; clone size: .; CDR3 DNA: TGTGCCAGCAGCCAAGCTCACACCGGGACAGGGCGGGAAAATGGCTACACCTTC; CDR3 protein: CASSQAHTGTGRENGYTF
J gene: TRBJ1-5; D gene: .; V gene: TRBV7-9; clone size: .; CDR3 DNA: TGTGCCAGCAGCTTAGGCGGGACTAGGGGTCTCAATCAGCCCCAGCATTTT; CDR3 protein: CASSLGGTRGLNQPQHF
J gene: TRBJ1-4; D gene: TRBD1; V gene: TRBV9; clone size: .; CDR3 DNA: TGTGCCAGCAGCCCACAGGGGGACCGCGAAAAACTGTTTTTT; CDR3 protein: CASSPQGDREKLFF
J gene: TRBJ2-3; D gene: TRBD2; V gene: TRBV27; clone size: .; CDR3 DNA: TGTGCCAGCAAGACGGGAGGGCTTGATACGCAGTATTTT; CDR3 protein: CASKTGGLDTQYF
J gene: TRBJ1-4; D gene: TRBD1; V gene: TRBV6-5; clone size: .; CDR3 DNA: TGTGCCAGCAGGAGACAGGGCGAGACCGGTGAAAAACTGTTTTTT; CDR3 protein: CASRRQGETGEKLFF
J gene: TRBJ2-5; D gene: TRBD1; V gene: TRBV7-3; clone size: .; CDR3 DNA: TGTGCCAGCAGCCCGACAGGGGCCGGAGAGACCCAGTACTTC; CDR3 protein: CASSPTGAGETQYF
J gene: TRBJ1-3; D gene: TRBD1; V gene: TRBV19; clone size: .; CDR3 DNA: TGTGCCAGTAGTATTACAGGGGGCGGATTATCTGGAAACACCATATATTTT; CDR3 protein: CASSITGGGLSGNTIYF
J gene: TRBJ2-5; D gene: .; V gene: TRBV5-1; clone size: .; CDR3 DNA: TGCGCCAGCAGCCGCGCAGGGGAACAAGAGACCCAGTACTTC; CDR3 protein: CASSRAGEQETQYF
J gene: TRBJ1-2; D gene: TRBD1; V gene: TRBV5-4; clone size: few; CDR3 DNA: TGTGCCAGCAGCTTGGCCCCAGGGGGCGCGGGTGGCTACACCTTC; CDR3 protein: CASSLAPGGAGGYTF
J gene: TRBJ1-1; D gene: .; V gene: TRBV7-9; clone size: .; CDR3 DNA: TGTGCCAGCAGCTTAGAGCTACAGGGCGTGAACACTGAAGCTTTCTTT; CDR3 protein: CASSLELQGVNTEAFF
J gene: TRBJ2-5; D gene: .; V gene: TRBV18; clone size: .; CDR3 DNA: TGTGCCAGCTCACCGGACAGCCCGAGGGAGGAGACCCAGTACTTC; CDR3 protein: CASSPDSPREETQYF